Each of the 5 T cell receptor beta chains below was sequenced from the same sample in a study of cytomegalovirus exposure and HLA in healthy donors. Primers for the PCR totalled 60 Vbeta and 13 Jbeta. Assay used: immunoSEQ multiplex PCR; TCRdb lists only in-frame clones, some missing. The sample records over 150,000 clones, about 76% being singletons. The specimen sequenced was PBMCs. The receptors here all came from a young woman in good health and CMV-seropositive.

The chain joins TRBV27 to TRBJ2-7; the match to TRBD1 covers 8 bases. The germline CDR1 and CDR2 sequences are MNHEY and SMNVEV (reference sequence). V lost 5 bases and J lost 0; bases outside the gene matches: 3. There are 14 residues in the CDR3. CDR3 loop: CASSRQGFSYEQYF. Here the CDR3 DNA reads TGTGCCAGCAGTCGACAGGGGTTCTCCTACGAGCAGTACTTC.

This rearrangement joins TRBV18 to TRBJ1-3; no clear D gene. The CDR3 has 16 residues. Germline V gives CDR1 KGHSH, CDR2 LQKENI. The ends were cut back, 4 bases at V and 0 bases at J, with 13 bases in the middle. The CDR3 is CASSRAGLSSGNTIYF. In nucleotides, the CDR3 is TGTGCCAGCTCACGAGCAGGCCTCAGCTCTGGAAACACCATATATTTT.

The gene calls are TRBV7-9 and TRBJ2-6, with TRBD1 matching 8 bases. The germline CDR1 and CDR2 sequences are SEHNR and FQNEAQ (reference sequence). V was clipped by 10 bases and J by 0 bases; unmatched bases: 8. This CDR3 region has 16 residues. The CDR3 loop is CANAGQESSGANVLTF. The DNA for the CDR3 is TGTGCCAATGCGGGACAGGAGAGCTCTGGGGCCAACGTCCTGACTTTC.

The gene calls are TRBV29-1 and TRBJ1-1; 7 bases map to TRBD1. V lost 3 bases and J lost 7; bases outside the gene matches: 5. The CDR3 contains 12 residues. Germline CDR1 is SQVTM and CDR2 is ANQGSEA. The CDR3 sequence: CSVEARQGEAFF. CDR3 nucleotide sequence: TGCAGCGTTGAGGCAAGACAGGGTGAAGCTTTCTTT.

This clone was counted once. V is TRBV21-1 and J is TRBJ1-4. TRBV21-1 is recorded as a pseudogene. CDR3 length equals 16 residues. CDR3 DNA: TGTGCCAGCAGCAGTGAGGCGGAGGGTGGTAATGAAAAACTGTTTTTT. Protein sequence: CASSSEAEGGNEKLFF.